Listed below are T cell receptor beta chains from one sample, sequenced in a study of blood T cell repertoires in COVID-19. Assay used: immunoSEQ multiplex PCR; TCRdb lists only in-frame clones, some missing. The sample yields about 29,000 clones, 80% to 90% seen once. The sample was peripheral blood. These receptors originate from a human donor in a cohort sampled during active COVID-19. Each CDR3 is given with its conserved first and last residue. The order of the fields is CDR3 protein, CDR3 DNA, J gene, D gene, clone size, V gene, CDR3 length. A D gene is named only where the DNA matches it firmly. The size field is filled for only some rows; it gives once, few, many or a size class.

CASSLTGTGRFDTEAFF,TGTGCCAGCAGCCTGACCGGGACAGGGAGATTTGACACTGAAGCTTTCTTT,TRBJ1-1,TRBD1,.,TRBV27,17
CASSQEEGETQYF,TGCGCCAGCAGCCAAGAGGAGGGGGAGACCCAGTACTTC,TRBJ2-5,.,.,TRBV4-1,13
CASSYSRAYEQYF,TGTGCCAGCAGTTATTCCAGGGCCTACGAGCAGTACTTC,TRBJ2-7,.,.,TRBV6-2/TRBV6-3,13
CASSAYRGLSQPQHF,TGTGCCAGCAGCGCATACAGGGGGCTTAGTCAGCCCCAGCATTTT,TRBJ1-5,TRBD1,.,TRBV7-2,15
CASSYSLTSGGSGGTDTQYF,TGTGCCAGCAGTTACTCCCTGACTAGCGGGGGGTCCGGGGGCACAGATACGCAGTATTTT,TRBJ2-3,TRBD2,.,TRBV6-2/TRBV6-3,20
CASSEPIAGGTDTQYF,TGTGCCAGCAGTGAACCCATAGCGGGGGGCACAGATACGCAGTATTTT,TRBJ2-3,TRBD2,.,TRBV6-1,16
CASSTTKGTGMGTNYGYTF,TGTGCCAGCAGCACCACGAAAGGAACAGGGATGGGGACTAACTATGGCTACACCTTC,TRBJ1-2,.,.,TRBV9,19
CASQDRGSSYEQYF,TGCGCCAGCCAGGACAGGGGCAGCTCCTACGAGCAGTACTTC,TRBJ2-7,TRBD1,.,TRBV5-1,14
CASSYGISGPLEQYF,TGTGCCAGCAGTTACGGAATTAGCGGTCCCCTCGAGCAGTACTTC,TRBJ2-7,.,.,TRBV6-5,15
CAWSLPTSGGTGDQETQYF,TGTGCCTGGAGTCTCCCGACTAGCGGGGGGACGGGGGATCAAGAGACCCAGTACTTC,TRBJ2-5,TRBD2,.,TRBV30,19
CASAQDRGNPGYTF,TGCGCCAGTGCACAGGACAGGGGGAACCCTGGCTACACCTTC,TRBJ1-2,TRBD1,.,TRBV5-1,14
CASSAWGQGSNEKLFF,TGTGCCAGCAGCGCGTGGGGACAGGGGAGTAATGAAAAACTGTTTTTT,TRBJ1-4,TRBD1,few,TRBV2,16
CASSDKGRTGELFF,TGTGCCAGCAGTGACAAGGGGCGCACCGGGGAGCTGTTTTTT,TRBJ2-2,.,.,TRBV6-1,14
CASSLGGGADQEPQHF,TGCGCCAGCAGCTTGGGGGGCGGGGCGGATCAGGAGCCCCAGCATTTT,TRBJ1-5,.,.,TRBV5-1,16
CASSYLISGAYNEQFF,TGTGCCAGCAGTTATTTAATAAGCGGGGCCTACAATGAGCAGTTCTTC,TRBJ2-1,TRBD2,.,TRBV6-5,16
CASSLLASGVQETQYF,TGTGCCAGCAGCTTACTGGCTAGCGGGGTTCAAGAGACCCAGTACTTC,TRBJ2-5,TRBD2,.,TRBV7-2,16
CSVVPLAGALGGETQYF,TGCAGCGTTGTCCCCCTGGCGGGGGCGCTCGGAGGGGAGACCCAGTACTTC,TRBJ2-5,.,.,TRBV29-1,17
CASSPGDEKLFF,TGTGCCAGCTCACCGGGAGATGAAAAACTGTTTTTT,TRBJ1-4,.,.,TRBV18,12
CASSINSGGSYNEQFF,TGTGCCAGCAGCATAAATAGCGGGGGCTCCTACAATGAGCAGTTCTTC,TRBJ2-1,TRBD2,once,TRBV11-2,16
CASSLLRGLYEQYF,TGTGCCAGCAGCTTACTCAGGGGCCTCTACGAGCAGTACTTC,TRBJ2-7,.,.,TRBV7-2,14
CASTFATKGSAEAFF,TGTGCCAGCACATTTGCTACGAAAGGGAGCGCTGAAGCTTTCTTT,TRBJ1-1,.,.,TRBV6-5,15
CASSSRTSGGAEQFF,TGTGCCAGCAGTTCCCGGACTAGCGGGGGCGCTGAGCAGTTCTTC,TRBJ2-1,TRBD2,.,TRBV6-5,15
CASSSTGVGSPLHF,TGTGCCAGCAGCTCGACAGGGGTTGGATCACCCCTCCACTTT,TRBJ1-6,TRBD1,.,TRBV2,14
CSASWLAGLVGTDTQYF,TGCAGTGCTAGTTGGCTAGCGGGGCTGGTAGGCACAGATACGCAGTATTTT,TRBJ2-3,TRBD2,.,TRBV20-1,17
CASSSKGAANTGELFF,TGTGCCAGCAGCTCAAAAGGGGCGGCGAACACCGGGGAGCTGTTTTTT,TRBJ2-2,.,.,TRBV7-2,16
CATSRDSYEQYF,TGTGCCACCAGCAGAGATAGTTACGAGCAGTACTTC,TRBJ2-7,.,.,TRBV15,12
CAWAGGEQYF,TGTGCCTGGGCCGGAGGCGAGCAGTACTTC,TRBJ2-7,.,.,TRBV30,10
CASSYSYEQYF,TGTGCCAGCAGCTACTCCTACGAGCAGTACTTC,TRBJ2-7,.,.,TRBV3-1/TRBV3-2,11
CASSVNPGESYTF,TGTGCCAGCAGCGTTAACCCAGGGGAATCCTACACCTTC,TRBJ1-2,.,.,TRBV9,13
CASSPLARTYNEQFF,TGTGCCAGCAGCCCACTAGCGCGTACCTACAATGAGCAGTTCTTC,TRBJ2-1,TRBD2,.,TRBV6-2/TRBV6-3,15
CASREDRGLFGANVLTF,TGTGCCAGTAGAGAGGACAGGGGGCTTTTTGGGGCCAACGTCCTGACTTTC,TRBJ2-6,TRBD1,.,TRBV19,17
CATRGRGGPEQYF,TGTGCCACTAGGGGGCGGGGGGGCCCCGAGCAGTACTTC,TRBJ2-7,TRBD2,.,TRBV7-8,13
CATSEMDRVQPQHF,TGTGCCACCAGTGAGATGGACAGGGTTCAGCCCCAGCATTTT,TRBJ1-5,TRBD1,.,TRBV24-1,14
CATSRADREDEQFF,TGTGCCACCAGCAGAGCTGACAGGGAGGATGAGCAGTTCTTC,TRBJ2-1,.,.,TRBV15,14
CASSLGDRGPRNQPQHF,TGTGCCAGCAGCTTAGGAGACAGGGGGCCTCGCAATCAGCCCCAGCATTTT,TRBJ1-5,TRBD1,few,TRBV11-2,17
CATSKGSPGNTIYF,TGTGCCACCAGCAAGGGGTCTCCAGGAAACACCATATATTTT,TRBJ1-3,.,.,TRBV15,14
CASTKGGPNNEQFF,TGTGCCAGCACCAAAGGGGGACCCAACAATGAGCAGTTCTTC,TRBJ2-1,.,.,TRBV6-6,14
CASSPGQGISGNTIYF,TGCGCCAGCAGCCCCGGACAGGGGATCTCTGGAAACACCATATATTTT,TRBJ1-3,TRBD1,.,TRBV5-1,16
CASSRREGGPYNEQFF,TGCGCCAGCAGCCGTAGAGAGGGGGGGCCCTACAATGAGCAGTTCTTC,TRBJ2-1,.,once,TRBV5-1,16
CAISAGTSGSSTDTQYF,TGTGCCATCAGTGCCGGGACTAGCGGGTCTAGCACAGATACGCAGTATTTT,TRBJ2-3,TRBD2,.,TRBV10-3,17
CASSLSTSGISGELFF,TGTGCCAGCAGCTTGTCGACTAGCGGGATATCGGGGGAGCTGTTTTTT,TRBJ2-2,TRBD2,.,TRBV7-6,16
CASSPEGFEQYF,TGTGCCAGCTCACCAGAGGGTTTCGAGCAGTACTTC,TRBJ2-7,.,few,TRBV18,12
CASSLGTSGTTAYEQYF,TGTGCCAGCAGCTTGGGAACTAGCGGGACCACCGCCTACGAGCAGTACTTC,TRBJ2-7,TRBD2,.,TRBV5-8,17
CASSGTGIVNEQYF,TGCGCCAGCAGTGGGACAGGGATTGTCAACGAGCAGTACTTC,TRBJ2-7,TRBD1,.,TRBV5-1,14
CASSQESGLADAYNEQFF,TGTGCCAGCAGCCAAGAGTCGGGACTAGCGGACGCTTACAATGAGCAGTTCTTC,TRBJ2-1,TRBD2,.,TRBV4-2,18
CASSVGGGTKETQYF,TGTGCCAGCAGCGTAGGGGGGGGCACGAAAGAGACCCAGTACTTC,TRBJ2-5,.,.,TRBV9,15
CASSSGGGTPIGEQFF,TGTGCCAGCAGCTCGGGCGGAGGAACTCCCATTGGGGAGCAGTTCTTC,TRBJ2-1,.,.,TRBV5-4,16
CASSQAQGAYEQYF,TGCGCCAGCAGCCAAGCACAGGGGGCATACGAGCAGTACTTC,TRBJ2-7,TRBD1,.,TRBV4-1,14
CASSYSSGTYEQYF,TGTGCCAGCAGTTACTCGTCCGGGACCTACGAGCAGTACTTC,TRBJ2-7,.,.,TRBV6-5,14
CASSQASGVEVRYEQYF,TGTGCCAGCTCACAGGCTAGCGGGGTTGAAGTCCGCTACGAGCAGTACTTC,TRBJ2-7,TRBD2,.,TRBV28,17
CASSFGLAGIDNEQFF,TGTGCCAGCAGCTTCGGACTAGCGGGGATCGACAATGAGCAGTTCTTC,TRBJ2-1,TRBD2,.,TRBV9,16
CASSPLGSGGGETQYF,TGTGCCAGCAGTCCCCTTGGTAGCGGGGGGGGAGAGACCCAGTACTTC,TRBJ2-5,TRBD2,.,TRBV27,16
CASTQGAGGKNNEQFF,TGTGCCAGCACCCAGGGAGCGGGGGGGAAAAACAATGAGCAGTTCTTC,TRBJ2-1,TRBD2,.,TRBV11-2,16
CASRPGPRGPIDEQFF,TGTGCCAGCCGCCCGGGGCCGCGGGGGCCCATCGATGAGCAGTTCTTC,TRBJ2-1,.,.,TRBV7-9,16
CASSPLGQKNTYEQYF,TGTGCCAGCAGTCCCCTGGGACAGAAGAATACCTACGAGCAGTACTTC,TRBJ2-7,TRBD1,.,TRBV6-2/TRBV6-3,16
CATNEGVGYTF,TGTGCCACCAACGAGGGGGTTGGCTACACCTTC,TRBJ1-2,.,.,TRBV24-1,11
CASSLAGGITDTQYF,TGCGCCAGCAGCTTGGCCGGGGGAATCACAGATACGCAGTATTTT,TRBJ2-3,.,.,TRBV5-1,15
CASSTRQGDQPQHF,TGTGCCAGCAGCACTAGACAGGGCGATCAGCCCCAGCATTTT,TRBJ1-5,TRBD1,few,TRBV6-5,14
CASSLSNAEQYF,TGTGCCAGCAGCTTATCTAATGCCGAGCAGTACTTC,TRBJ2-7,.,once,TRBV7-2,12